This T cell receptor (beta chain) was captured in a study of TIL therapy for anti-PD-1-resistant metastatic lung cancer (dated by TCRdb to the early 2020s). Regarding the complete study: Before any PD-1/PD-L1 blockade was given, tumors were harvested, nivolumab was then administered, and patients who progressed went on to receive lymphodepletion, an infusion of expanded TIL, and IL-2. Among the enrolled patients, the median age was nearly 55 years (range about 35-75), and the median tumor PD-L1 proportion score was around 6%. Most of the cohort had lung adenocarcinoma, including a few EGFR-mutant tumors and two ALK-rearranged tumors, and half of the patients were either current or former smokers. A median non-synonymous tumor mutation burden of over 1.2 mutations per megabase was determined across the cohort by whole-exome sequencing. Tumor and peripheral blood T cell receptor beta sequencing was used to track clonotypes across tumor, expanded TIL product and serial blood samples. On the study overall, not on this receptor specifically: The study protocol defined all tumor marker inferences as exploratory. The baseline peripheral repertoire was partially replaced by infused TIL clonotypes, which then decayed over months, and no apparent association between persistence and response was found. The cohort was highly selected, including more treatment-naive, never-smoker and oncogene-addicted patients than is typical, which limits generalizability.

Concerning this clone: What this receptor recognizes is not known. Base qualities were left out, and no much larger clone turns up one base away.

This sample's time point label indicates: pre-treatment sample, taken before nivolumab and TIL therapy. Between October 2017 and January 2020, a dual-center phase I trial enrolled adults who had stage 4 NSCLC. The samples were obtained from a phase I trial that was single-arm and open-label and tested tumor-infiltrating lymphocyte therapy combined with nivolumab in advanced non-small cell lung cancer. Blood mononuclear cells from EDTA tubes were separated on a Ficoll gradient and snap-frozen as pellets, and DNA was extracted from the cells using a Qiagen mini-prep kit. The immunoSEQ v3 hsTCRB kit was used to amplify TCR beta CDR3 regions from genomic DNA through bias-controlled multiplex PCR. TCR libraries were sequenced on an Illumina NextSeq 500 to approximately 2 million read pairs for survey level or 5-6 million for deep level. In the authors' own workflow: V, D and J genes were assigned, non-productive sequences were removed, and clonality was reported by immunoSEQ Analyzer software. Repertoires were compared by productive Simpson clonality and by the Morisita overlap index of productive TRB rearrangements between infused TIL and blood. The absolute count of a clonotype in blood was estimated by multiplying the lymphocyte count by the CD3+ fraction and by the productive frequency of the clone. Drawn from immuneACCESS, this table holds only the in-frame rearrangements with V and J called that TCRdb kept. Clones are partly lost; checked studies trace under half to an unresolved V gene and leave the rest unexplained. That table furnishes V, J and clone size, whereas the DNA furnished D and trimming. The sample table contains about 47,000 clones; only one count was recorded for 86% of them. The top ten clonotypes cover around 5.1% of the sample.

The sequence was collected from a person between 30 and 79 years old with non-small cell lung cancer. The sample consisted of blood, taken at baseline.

The nucleotides read TGTGCCACCAGTGACGGGACTAGCGGGGGATACAATGAGCAGTTCTTC. It codes for CATSDGTSGGYNEQFF. This sequence uses TRBV24-1 and TRBJ2-1, and 14 junction bases match TRBD2. The CDR3, cysteine through phenylalanine, is 16 amino acids long. Only the CDR3 DNA stays, 48 bases, in frame from base 1. V loses 4 bases at its end and J loses 4 bases; junction bases beyond the gene matches: 2. CDR1 is given as KGHDR and CDR2 as SFDVKD, both from the germline V gene.